These 2 T cell receptor beta chains came from one sample sequenced in a study of radiotherapy plus CTLA-4 blockade in lung cancer. This table comes from immunoSEQ multiplex PCR, and its TCRdb copy is limited to in-frame clones, with some not included. The data show tens of thousands of clones, approximately 84% seen once. The sequenced sample was peripheral blood, obtained from a patient treated with radiotherapy plus ipilimumab. These receptors all stem from a human donor with non-small cell lung cancer whose response to radiotherapy plus ipilimumab could not be evaluated.

The chain has TRBV7-2 and TRBJ2-3; 8 nucleotides match TRBD2. Trimming at V came to 4 bases and at J to 4 bases, leaving 7 bases not matched to a gene. The germline CDR1 and CDR2 sequences are SGHTA and FQGNSA. CDR3 length: 15 residues. This chain's CDR3 is CASSSAAGGSDTQYF. The CDR3 DNA is TGTGCCAGCAGCTCCGCGGCGGGAGGCTCAGATACGCAGTATTTT.

CDR3 sequence: CASSPAGQGKFHGYTF. CDR3 sequence (DNA): TGTGCCAGCAGCCCCGCGGGACAGGGAAAATTCCATGGCTACACCTTC. The J gene is TRBJ1-2, the V gene TRBV7-9, with 9 bases aligning to TRBD1. The J segment lost 6 bases and the V segment lost 5 bases, leaving 13 bases of the junction unmatched. Germline lookup yields CDR1 SEHNR and CDR2 FQNEAQ (reference sequence). This CDR3 has 16 amino acids.